The rows below give T cell receptor beta chains drawn from one sample of a study of blood T cells in healthy people across ages. TCRdb re-called the 5' RACE reads through MiXCR, storing one row per CDR3 protein. This sample carries 1.4 million or so distinct CDR3 sequences, roughly 43% of them seen once, and the ten largest clones take 4%. The specimen was blood. The receptors stem from a woman aged 18-29 years in good health. Both conserved end residues are part of each CDR3. The D gene is left open where the match is weak. A row's size may be missing; if present it is once, few, many or a size class.

D	size	V	length	J	CDR3
TRBD1	-	TRBV20-1	16	TRBJ1-5	CSASFIRDRGNQPQHF
-	few	TRBV10-3	12	TRBJ1-1	CAISGRQPEAFF
TRBD1	few	TRBV6-2/TRBV6-3	12	TRBJ2-5	CASSPSGQGLYF
-	few	TRBV24-1	11	TRBJ2-1	CATGLYNEQFF
-	-	TRBV5-1	14	TRBJ1-1	CASSLKAQGAEAFF
-	few	TRBV6-5	17	TRBJ2-7	CASSYFPTGNNFRGQYF
-	many	TRBV29-1	11	TRBJ1-2	CSAGGLYGYTF
-	few	TRBV6-2/TRBV6-3	15	TRBJ2-3	CASSYFQHRTDTQYF
TRBD1	few	TRBV6-5	14	TRBJ2-7	CASRPWDSSYEQYF
-	-	TRBV7-2	16	TRBJ1-5	CASSLVGQYSNQPQHF
TRBD1	-	TRBV9	13	TRBJ2-7	CAGSDDRGHEQYF
-	-	TRBV6-1	14	TRBJ2-2	CASRATVNTGELFF
-	few	TRBV6-2/TRBV6-3	12	TRBJ2-3	CASSTRRDTQYF
-	once	TRBV9	16	TRBJ2-5	CASSVEPATGRREQYF
TRBD2	-	TRBV12-3/TRBV12-4	14	TRBJ2-3	CASSLVAGVDTQYF
-	-	TRBV4-2	15	TRBJ2-6	CASSQDRDGANVLTF